The 31 T cell receptor beta chains below were found in one sample sequenced in a study of T-cell reconstitution after alpha-beta-depleted transplantation in children. TCRbeta library preparation incorporated unique molecular identifiers. MiXCR, run by TCRdb on the PCR reads, gives a single entry per CDR3 protein. The table includes about 980,000 distinct CDR3 sequences, around 30% detected once. The specimen was PBMCs, mostly from graft donor cells, collected 360 days after TCRalphabeta/CD19-depleted stem cell transplant. Receptors were obtained from a boy younger than two who had a stem cell transplant for SCID, so the T cells may come from the graft donor.

CDR3 sequence reads: CASSQDSGGSSHPADTQYF. The CDR3 DNA is TGCGCCAGCAGCCAAGATAGCGGGGGGTCCTCTCACCCAGCAGATACGCAGTATTTT. The chain employs TRBV4-3 and TRBJ2-3; 10 bases fit TRBD2. The CDR3 totals 19 residues. V gave up 0 bases and J gave up 4 bases; unmatched junction bases: 13. In germline, CDR1 is LGHNA, CDR2 YSLEER.

The chain joins TRBV6-2 or TRBV6-3 to TRBJ2-1; 9 nucleotides align to TRBD1. The CDR3 consists of 17 residues. V lost 2 bases to trimming and J lost 2 bases; unmatched junction nucleotides: 7. Per germline, CDR1 MNHEY and CDR2 SVGEGT. The CDR3 reads CASSYLGQGRAYNEQFF. The DNA for the CDR3 is TGTGCCAGCAGTTACCTGGGACAGGGTAGAGCCTACAATGAGCAGTTCTTC.

The sample holds many counts of this clonotype. The chain joins TRBV10-3 to TRBJ2-3; no clear D. CDR1 and CDR2 from the germline V gene are ENHRY and SYGVKD. CDR3 length: 13 residues. The germline V and J ends were trimmed by 3 bases and 4 bases, with 8 bases remaining between them. This CDR3 is CAISDKEADTQYF. As DNA, the CDR3 is TGTGCCATCAGTGATAAAGAAGCAGATACGCAGTATTTT.

This clonotype appeared a few times. This sequence joins TRBV12-3 or TRBV12-4 and TRBJ2-7; D remains unclear. The germline V and J ends were trimmed by 5 bases and 3 bases, with 23 bases remaining between them. The CDR3 loop spans 17 amino acids. CDR3 nucleotide sequence: TGTGCCAGCAGTCCCTGGGTTTGGTTCCCTCAAAACTACGAGCAGTACTTC. This sequence encodes CASSPWVWFPQNYEQYF.

This chain connects TRBV6-5 to TRBJ2-5, with D perhaps matching TRBD1 (5 bases). The germline V and J ends were trimmed by 2 bases and 2 bases, with 15 bases remaining between them. Germline CDR1 and CDR2: MNHEY and SVGAGI. There are 16 residues in the CDR3. In DNA form, the CDR3 reads TGTGCCAGCAGTTACACAGGTCCCTTGGCACAAGAGACCCAGTACTTC. Its protein product is CASSYTGPLAQETQYF.

The rearrangement joins TRBV12-3 or TRBV12-4 to TRBJ2-7; the D gene is possibly TRBD2 (7 bases). V lost 6 bases and J 6 bases, leaving 21 bases between the germline ends. There are 15 residues in the CDR3. The CDR3, as DNA: TGTGCCAGCAGCCCATTAGGAGGGGGGGCCTCCGAGCAGTACTTC. Translating gives CASSPLGGGASEQYF.

This clonotype was observed a few times. The V and J genes are TRBV15 and TRBJ2-5; possible D gene TRBD2, 6 bases. From germline, CDR1 is LNHNV and CDR2 YYDKDF (reference sequence). The germline V and J ends were trimmed by 3 bases and 2 bases, with 19 bases remaining between them. The CDR3 runs to 17 residues. DNA of the CDR3: TGTGCCACCAGCAGTCCAGGTCAGGTTGGGGGGCAAGAGACCCAGTACTTC. This sequence encodes CATSSPGQVGGQETQYF.

V and J are TRBV4-1 and TRBJ2-7, with 7 bases identical to TRBD1. The CDR3 spans 12 residues. CDR1 and CDR2 (germline): MGHRA, YSYEKL. The ends lost 4 bases at V and 5 bases at J; junction bases unmatched: 2. The CDR3 DNA sequence: TGCGCCAGCAGCCCTGGGACAGACGAGCAGTACTTC. Translated, it gives CASSPGTDEQYF.

The chain couples TRBV15 to TRBJ2-3; TRBD2 is a possible D gene (6 bases). This CDR3 comprises 16 residues. V gave up 5 bases and J gave up 1 base, with 16 bases separating them. Germline values: CDR1 LNHNV, CDR2 YYDKDF (reference sequence). The CDR3 protein is CATSPTGGVGTDTQYF. The CDR3 region has the DNA TGTGCCACCAGCCCAACAGGAGGGGTTGGCACAGATACGCAGTATTTT.

This clonotype was recorded a few times. The chain is built from TRBV12-3 or TRBV12-4 and TRBJ2-1; 9 bases match TRBD1. V lost 6 bases, J lost 6 bases, and 9 bases stayed unmatched. There are 15 residues in the CDR3. For the CDR3, the DNA is TGTGCCAGCAGCCCACAGACAGGGGGAGGCAATGAGCAGTTCTTC. As protein: CASSPQTGGGNEQFF.

This clonotype turned up a few times. The rearrangement joins TRBV20-1 to TRBJ2-1; D call uncertain. The germline V gene has CDR1 DFQATT and CDR2 SNEGSKA (reference sequence). Trimming stripped 1 base from V and 4 bases from J, with 14 bases between. The CDR3 is 15 residues long. CDR3 sequence (DNA): TGCAGTGCTAGAGTTGGTTCAGTTCCATACAATGAGCAGTTCTTC. It codes for CSARVGSVPYNEQFF.

V and J are TRBV10-3 and TRBJ1-1, with D unresolved. Germline loops: CDR1 ENHRY, CDR2 SYGVKD. The CDR3 is made up of 14 amino acids. V was shortened by 11 bases and J by 0 bases, with 16 bases between the two germline ends. CDR3 loop: CAVISPPLNTEAFF. CDR3 nucleotides: TGTGCCGTCATCTCACCGCCTTTGAACACTGAAGCTTTCTTT.

This clonotype was seen more than once but under ten times. A junction boundary mismatches the germline segment, possibly from a read error. V gene TRBV4-1 combines with J gene TRBJ2-7; 8 nucleotides align to TRBD1. The V gene's germline CDR1 is MGHRA and CDR2 YSYEKL. The CDR3 covers 14 residues. CDR3 sequence: CASSQPGQGYEQYF. CDR3 in DNA: TGTGCCAGCAGCCAGCCCGGACAGGGCTACGAGCAGTACTTC.

The table lists this clonotype with a few counts. The V and J genes are TRBV24-1 and TRBJ2-1, with D possibly matching TRBD2 (7 bases). This CDR3 has 17 amino acids. Germline loops: CDR1 KGHDR, CDR2 SFDVKD. Trimming took off 3 bases at V and 3 bases at J, with 17 bases between the two ends. In DNA form, the CDR3 reads TGTGCCACCAGTGATCCAGCGAAAGGGGGGGGCTACAATGAGCAGTTCTTC. Translated: CATSDPAKGGGYNEQFF.

The chain employs TRBV5-1 and TRBJ2-4; 9 bases are a match to TRBD1. Germline assignment: CDR1 SGHRS and CDR2 YFSETQ. CDR3 size: 17 residues. Trimming cost V 1 base and J 9 bases; bases outside gene matches: 14. CDR3 coding DNA: TGCGCCAGCAGCTTGAGGCCTGACCGGGACAGGGTAGCCATTCAGTACTTC. Amino acids: CASSLRPDRDRVAIQYF.

V usage is TRBV6-1 and J usage is TRBJ2-2; tentatively, D is TRBD2 (7 bases). The V gene lost 7 bases and the J gene lost 0 bases, with 9 bases spanning the gap. The V gene's germline CDR1 is MNHNS and CDR2 SASEGT. The CDR3 contains 14 residues. The CDR3 DNA follows: TGTGCCAGCACGGGGGGCCCGAACACCGGGGAGCTGTTTTTT. It yields the protein CASTGGPNTGELFF.

The chain has TRBV5-6 and TRBJ2-1, with D unclear. Per germline, CDR1 SGHDT and CDR2 YYEEEE. The CDR3 spans 15 residues. The V and J ends lost 2 bases and 3 bases respectively, with 12 bases between them. CDR3 sequence reads: CASSLGFDRYNEQFF. In nucleotides, the CDR3 is TGTGCCAGCAGCTTAGGCTTCGACCGCTACAATGAGCAGTTCTTC.

The chain joins TRBV13 to TRBJ2-3; D not resolved. The ends were cut back, 3 bases at V and 3 bases at J, with 16 bases in the middle. This CDR3 spans 16 amino acids. The V gene's germline CDR1 is PRHDT and CDR2 FYEKMQ (reference sequence). CDR3: CASSFGPRGVTDTQYF. DNA for the CDR3: TGTGCCAGCAGCTTCGGACCCCGAGGTGTTACAGATACGCAGTATTTT.

This clonotype was counted only a few times. The chain has TRBV12-3 or TRBV12-4 and TRBJ1-5, with D perhaps TRBD1 (5 bases). V was pared by 3 bases and J by 6 bases, with 15 bases between. This CDR3 region has 15 residues. CDR3 nucleotide sequence: TGTGCCAGCAGTTTGGTAGGGGCCCGACCTCAGCCCCAGCATTTT. The encoded protein is CASSLVGARPQPQHF.

This clonotype has ten or more counts. The chain combines TRBV5-1 with TRBJ2-2; D is perhaps TRBD2 (5 bases). V lost 2 bases, J lost 1 base, and 6 bases lay in between. The germline CDR1 and CDR2 sequences are SGHRS and YFSETQ. The CDR3 has 14 residues. The CDR3 nucleotides read TGCGCCAGCAGCTTCGGGAAGAACACCGGGGAGCTGTTTTTT. It is translated as CASSFGKNTGELFF.

This clonotype was seen ten or more times. V is TRBV7-9 and J is TRBJ1-1; D might be TRBD1 (5 bases). Germline V gene lookup returns CDR1 SEHNR and CDR2 FQNEAQ (reference sequence). V was trimmed by 6 bases and J by 1 base, leaving 12 bases between them. The CDR3 loop spans 14 amino acids. Here the CDR3 reads CASRGEDRNTEAFF. The CDR3 nucleotides read TGTGCCAGCAGGGGGGAAGATCGGAACACTGAAGCTTTCTTT.

J is TRBJ2-2 and V is TRBV11-2; D gene uncertain. The CDR3 sequence is 15 residues long. Germline V CDR1 and CDR2: SGHAT, FQNNGV. Trimming removed 1 base at V and 6 bases at J, with 12 bases between. CDR3 amino acids: CASSLGFRYSGELFF. CDR3 nucleotides: TGTGCCAGCAGCTTAGGGTTTCGGTATTCCGGGGAGCTGTTTTTT. Filled out from reference TRBV11-2 and TRBJ2-2, the complete variable domain reads EAGVAQSPRYKIIEKRQSVAFWCNPISGHATLYWYQQILGQGPKLLIQFQNNGVVDDSQLPKDRFSAERLKGVDSTLKIQPAKLEDSAVYLCASSLGFRYSGELFFGEGSRLTVL.

This chain connects TRBV11-2 to TRBJ1-1; D unresolved. CDR1 SGHAT and CDR2 FQNNGV come from the germline V gene. CDR3 size: 14 residues. Trimming removed 3 bases at V and 4 bases at J, with 12 bases between. The CDR3 nucleotides are TGTGCCAGCAGCTTCGGCAGGTTAGGCACTGAAGCTTTCTTT. It specifies CASSFGRLGTEAFF.

This clonotype has a handful of counts. V is TRBV5-1 and J is TRBJ2-1, with D tentatively TRBD2 (5 bases). CDR1 and CDR2 from the germline V gene are SGHRS and YFSETQ. V lost 0 bases, J lost 3 bases, and 10 bases lay in between. This CDR3 is built from 15 residues. CDR3 DNA: TGCGCCAGCAGCTTGGCGCCGGGAATCTACAATGAGCAGTTCTTC. Its translation is CASSLAPGIYNEQFF.

The chain has TRBV28 and TRBJ2-7, with D possibly matching TRBD1 (6 bases). Germline CDR1 reads MDHEN; CDR2 reads SYDVKM. This CDR3 contains 16 residues. The V end lost 8 bases, the J end lost 3 bases, and 23 bases lay between the germline ends. In DNA, the CDR3 is TGTGCCAGCTGTCGATCAGGGGCAGGCAAGTACTACGAGCAGTACTTC. It is translated as CASCRSGAGKYYEQYF.

The rearrangement uses TRBV16 and TRBJ1-5, with D maybe TRBD1 (6 bases). V was pared by 1 base and J by 5 bases, with 18 bases between. Germline V CDR1 and CDR2: KGHSY, FQNENV. The CDR3 has 17 residues. The CDR3 loop reads CASSQWSGEQGDQPQHF. CDR3 DNA: TGTGCCAGCAGCCAATGGAGCGGCGAACAGGGAGATCAGCCCCAGCATTTT.

The chain is built from TRBV5-1 and TRBJ2-7, with no clear D. Trimming took off 1 base at V and 0 bases at J, with 8 bases between the two ends. The CDR3 spans 14 residues. From germline, CDR1 is SGHRS and CDR2 YFSETQ. As DNA, the CDR3 is TGCGCCAGCAGCTTGATGGGTATCTCCTACGAGCAGTACTTC. Its protein is CASSLMGISYEQYF.

In DNA, the CDR3 is TGTGCCAGCACTCCGGGACAGGGGGAGGGAGAGACCCAGTACTTC. Its protein is CASTPGQGEGETQYF. The chain recombines TRBV12-3 or TRBV12-4 with TRBJ2-5; TRBD1 agrees at 11 bases. Trimming removed 7 bases from V and 4 bases from J; junction bases left unmatched: 8. The CDR3 is 15 amino acids.

This clonotype has more than one count but fewer than ten. J is TRBJ2-5 and V is TRBV11-2, with D perhaps matching TRBD2 (7 bases). The CDR3 has 18 amino acids. CDR1 SGHAT and CDR2 FQNNGV come from the germline V gene. With 1 base removed from V and 0 bases from J, the gap between germline ends came to 18 bases. The DNA for the CDR3 is TGTGCCAGCAGCTTAGGTGGGGGGGGCCGTCAATACCAAGAGACCCAGTACTTC. Translation: CASSLGGGGRQYQETQYF.

The rearrangement links TRBV11-2 to TRBJ2-3, with TRBD1 matching over 7 bases. Losses at the gene ends were 5 bases for V and 0 bases for J; bases not matched to a gene: 5. Germline V lookup: CDR1 SGHAT, CDR2 FQNNGV. There are 15 residues in the CDR3. CDR3 loop: CASSRQGPSTDTQYF. The CDR3, as DNA: TGTGCCAGCAGCCGACAGGGCCCTAGCACAGATACGCAGTATTTT.

The chain combines TRBV12-3 or TRBV12-4 with TRBJ1-1, with a tentative D call TRBD1 (5 bases). Trimming took 6 bases from V and 1 from J, leaving 12 bases between them. The CDR3 length is 14 residues. In nucleotides, the CDR3 is TGTGCCAGCAGGGGGGGACGAGAGAACACTGAAGCTTTCTTT. This codes for CASRGGRENTEAFF.